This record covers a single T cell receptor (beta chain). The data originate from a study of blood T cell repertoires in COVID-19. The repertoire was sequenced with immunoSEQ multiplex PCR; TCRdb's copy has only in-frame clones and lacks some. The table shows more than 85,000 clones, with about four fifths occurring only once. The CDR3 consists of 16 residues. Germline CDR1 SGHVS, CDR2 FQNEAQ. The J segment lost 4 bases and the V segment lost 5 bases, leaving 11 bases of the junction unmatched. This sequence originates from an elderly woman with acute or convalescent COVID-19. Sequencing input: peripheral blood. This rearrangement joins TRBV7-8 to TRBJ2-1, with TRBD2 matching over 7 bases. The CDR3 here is CASSPSGAGPYNEQFF. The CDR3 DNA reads TGTGCCAGCAGCCCGAGCGGAGCGGGACCTTACAATGAGCAGTTCTTC.